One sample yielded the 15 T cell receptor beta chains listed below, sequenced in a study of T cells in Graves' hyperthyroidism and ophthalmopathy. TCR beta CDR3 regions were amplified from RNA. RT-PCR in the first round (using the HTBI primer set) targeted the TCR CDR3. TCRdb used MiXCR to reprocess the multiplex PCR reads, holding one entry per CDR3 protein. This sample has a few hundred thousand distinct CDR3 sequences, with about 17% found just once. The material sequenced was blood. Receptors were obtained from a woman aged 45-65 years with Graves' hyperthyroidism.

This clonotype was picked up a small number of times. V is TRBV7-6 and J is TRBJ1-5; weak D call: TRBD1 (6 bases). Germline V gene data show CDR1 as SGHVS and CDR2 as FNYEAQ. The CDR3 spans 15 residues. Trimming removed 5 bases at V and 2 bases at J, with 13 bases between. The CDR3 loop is CASSHETGRNQPQHF. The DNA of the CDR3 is TGTGCCAGCAGCCACGAAACAGGGCGCAATCAGCCCCAGCATTTT.

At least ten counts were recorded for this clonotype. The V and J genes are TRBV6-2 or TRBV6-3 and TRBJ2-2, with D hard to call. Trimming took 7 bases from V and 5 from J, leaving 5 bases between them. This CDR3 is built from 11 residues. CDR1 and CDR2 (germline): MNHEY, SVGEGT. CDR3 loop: CASKETGELFF. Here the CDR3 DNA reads TGTGCCAGCAAAGAAACCGGGGAGCTGTTTTTT.

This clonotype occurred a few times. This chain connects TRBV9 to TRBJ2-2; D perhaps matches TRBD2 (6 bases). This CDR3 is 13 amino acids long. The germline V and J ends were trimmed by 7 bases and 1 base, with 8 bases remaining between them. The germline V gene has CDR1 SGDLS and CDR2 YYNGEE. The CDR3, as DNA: TGTGCCAGCCAGCGGGTGAACACCGGGGAGCTGTTTTTT. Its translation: CASQRVNTGELFF. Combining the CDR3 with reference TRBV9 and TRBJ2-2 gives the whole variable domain DSGVTQTPKHLITATGQRVTLRCSPRSGDLSVYWYQQSLDQGLQFLIQYYNGEERAKGNILERFSAQQFPDLHSELNLSSLELGDSALYFCASQRVNTGELFFGEGSRLTVL.

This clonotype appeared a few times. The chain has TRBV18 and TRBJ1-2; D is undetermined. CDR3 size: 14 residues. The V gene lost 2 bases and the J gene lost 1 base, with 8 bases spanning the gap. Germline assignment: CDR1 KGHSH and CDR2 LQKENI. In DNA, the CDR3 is TGTGCCAGCTCACCAGCCGGAAATAACTATGGCTACACCTTC. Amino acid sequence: CASSPAGNNYGYTF.

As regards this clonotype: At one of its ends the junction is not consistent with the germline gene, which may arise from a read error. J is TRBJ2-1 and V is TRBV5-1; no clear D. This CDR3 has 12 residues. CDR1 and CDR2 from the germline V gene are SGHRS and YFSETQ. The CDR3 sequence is CASSLGYNEQSF. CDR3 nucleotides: TGCGCCAGCAGCTTGGGGTACAATGAGCAGTCCTTC.

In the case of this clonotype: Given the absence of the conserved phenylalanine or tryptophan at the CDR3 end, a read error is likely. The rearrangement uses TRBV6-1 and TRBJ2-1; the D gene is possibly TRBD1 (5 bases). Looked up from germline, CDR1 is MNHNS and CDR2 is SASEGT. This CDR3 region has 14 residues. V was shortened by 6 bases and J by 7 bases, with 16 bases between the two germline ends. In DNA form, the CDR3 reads TGTGCCAGCAGAAGGACACGAGTCTTAAATGAGCAGTTCTCC. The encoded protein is CASRRTRVLNEQFS.

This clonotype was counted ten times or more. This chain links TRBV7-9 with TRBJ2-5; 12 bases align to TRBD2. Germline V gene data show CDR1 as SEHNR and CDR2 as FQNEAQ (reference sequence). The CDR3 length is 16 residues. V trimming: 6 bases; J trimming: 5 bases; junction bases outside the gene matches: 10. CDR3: CASRPGLAGLVETQYF. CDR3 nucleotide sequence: TGTGCCAGCAGACCCGGACTAGCGGGGCTCGTTGAGACCCAGTACTTC.

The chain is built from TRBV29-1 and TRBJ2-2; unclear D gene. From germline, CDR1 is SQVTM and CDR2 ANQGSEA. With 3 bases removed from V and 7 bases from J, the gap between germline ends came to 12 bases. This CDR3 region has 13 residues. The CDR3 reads CSVDPSSGGELFF. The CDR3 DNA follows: TGCAGCGTTGACCCCTCCTCGGGCGGGGAGCTGTTTTTT.

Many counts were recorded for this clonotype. The CDR3 DNA reads TGTGCCAGCAGAAAGGGGCCCGGTGGAGGGTACGAGCAGTACTTC. Amino acid sequence: CASRKGPGGGYEQYF. The V and J genes are TRBV11-2 and TRBJ2-7; possible D gene TRBD2, 6 bases. The CDR3 spans 15 residues. Looked up from germline, CDR1 is SGHAT and CDR2 is FQNNGV. V lost 6 bases to trimming and J lost 4 bases, with 19 bases between them.

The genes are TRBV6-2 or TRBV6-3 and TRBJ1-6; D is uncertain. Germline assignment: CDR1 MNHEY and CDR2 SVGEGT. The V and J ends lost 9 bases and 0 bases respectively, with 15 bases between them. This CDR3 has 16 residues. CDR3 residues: CASRASRSSYNSPLHF. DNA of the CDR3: TGTGCCAGTAGGGCTTCGAGGAGCTCCTATAATTCACCCCTCCACTTT.

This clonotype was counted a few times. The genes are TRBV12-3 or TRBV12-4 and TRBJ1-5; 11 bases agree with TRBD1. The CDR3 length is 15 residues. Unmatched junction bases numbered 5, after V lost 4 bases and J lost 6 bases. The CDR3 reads CASSSAGQGVQPQHF. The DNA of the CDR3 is TGTGCCAGCAGTTCCGCGGGACAGGGGGTTCAGCCCCAGCATTTT.

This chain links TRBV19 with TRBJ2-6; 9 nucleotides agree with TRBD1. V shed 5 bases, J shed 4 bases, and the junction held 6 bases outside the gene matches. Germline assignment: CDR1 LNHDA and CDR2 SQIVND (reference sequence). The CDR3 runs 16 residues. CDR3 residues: CASSPGQGNGANVLTF. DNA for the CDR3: TGTGCCAGTAGTCCGGGACAGGGTAACGGGGCCAACGTCCTGACTTTC.

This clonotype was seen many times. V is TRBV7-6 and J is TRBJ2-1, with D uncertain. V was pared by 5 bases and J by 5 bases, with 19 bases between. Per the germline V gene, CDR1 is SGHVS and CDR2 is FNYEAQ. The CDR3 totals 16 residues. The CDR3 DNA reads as TGTGCCAGCAGCCAGGCTCGGGCGGCCAATCACAATGAGCAGTTCTTC. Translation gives CASSQARAANHNEQFF. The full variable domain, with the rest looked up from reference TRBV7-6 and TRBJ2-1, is GAGVSQSPRYKVTKRGQDVALRCDPISGHVSLYWYRQALGQGPEFLTYFNYEAQQDKSGLPNDRFSAERPEGSISTLTIQRTEQRDSAMYRCASSQARAANHNEQFFGPGTRLTVL.

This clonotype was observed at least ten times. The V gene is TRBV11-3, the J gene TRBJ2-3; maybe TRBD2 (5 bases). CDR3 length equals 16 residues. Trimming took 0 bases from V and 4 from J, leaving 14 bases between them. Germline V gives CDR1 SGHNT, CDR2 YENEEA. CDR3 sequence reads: CASSLDRLAMSDTQYF. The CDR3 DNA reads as TGTGCCAGCAGCTTAGATCGGCTAGCAATGTCAGATACGCAGTATTTT. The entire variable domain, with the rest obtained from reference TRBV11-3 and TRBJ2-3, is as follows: EAGVVQSPRYKIIEKKQPVAFWCNPISGHNTLYWYLQNLGQGPELLIRYENEEAVDDSQLPKDRFSAERLKGVDSTLKIQPAELGDSAVYLCASSLDRLAMSDTQYFGPGTRLTVL.

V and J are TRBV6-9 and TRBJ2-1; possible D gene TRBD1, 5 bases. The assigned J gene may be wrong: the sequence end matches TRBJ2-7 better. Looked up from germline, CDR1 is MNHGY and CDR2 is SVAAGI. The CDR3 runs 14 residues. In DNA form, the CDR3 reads TGTGCCAGCAGTTCAGGGCTATCCTACAATGAGCAGTACTTC. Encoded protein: CASSSGLSYNEQYF.